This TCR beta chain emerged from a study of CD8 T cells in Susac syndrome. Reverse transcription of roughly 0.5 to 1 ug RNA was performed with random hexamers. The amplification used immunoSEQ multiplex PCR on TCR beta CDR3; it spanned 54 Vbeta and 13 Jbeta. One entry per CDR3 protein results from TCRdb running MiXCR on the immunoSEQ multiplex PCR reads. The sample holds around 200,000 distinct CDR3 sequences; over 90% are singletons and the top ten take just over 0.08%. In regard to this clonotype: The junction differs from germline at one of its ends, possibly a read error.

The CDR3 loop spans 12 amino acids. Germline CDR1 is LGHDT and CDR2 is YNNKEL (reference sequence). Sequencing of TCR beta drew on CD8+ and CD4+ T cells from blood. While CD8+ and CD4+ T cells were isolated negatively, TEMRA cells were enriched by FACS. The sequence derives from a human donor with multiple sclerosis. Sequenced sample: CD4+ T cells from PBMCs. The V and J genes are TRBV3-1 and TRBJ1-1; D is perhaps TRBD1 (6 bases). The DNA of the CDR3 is TGTGCCAGCAGTCGGGACAACATTGAAGCTTTCTTT. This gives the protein CASSRDNIEAFF.